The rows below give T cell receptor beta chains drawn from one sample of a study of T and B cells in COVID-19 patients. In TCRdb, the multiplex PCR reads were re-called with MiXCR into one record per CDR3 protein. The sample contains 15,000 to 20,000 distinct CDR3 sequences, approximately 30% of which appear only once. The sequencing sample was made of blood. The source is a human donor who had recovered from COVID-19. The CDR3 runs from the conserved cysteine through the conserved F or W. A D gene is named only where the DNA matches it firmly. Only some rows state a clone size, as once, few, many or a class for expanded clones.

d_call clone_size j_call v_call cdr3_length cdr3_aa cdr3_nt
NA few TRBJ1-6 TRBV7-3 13 CASSLSGGAPLHF TGTGCCAGCAGCTTAAGTGGCGGAGCACCCCTCCACTTT
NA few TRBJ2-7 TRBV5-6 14 CASSYLTTPLEQYF TGTGCCAGCAGTTACCTAACCACCCCCCTCGAGCAGTACTTC
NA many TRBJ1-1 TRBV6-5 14 CASSYADRATEAFF TGTGCCAGCAGTTACGCTGACAGAGCCACTGAAGCTTTCTTT
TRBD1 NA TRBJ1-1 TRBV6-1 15 CASRTGTGPNTEAFF TGTGCCAGTCGAACGGGGACAGGCCCTAACACTGAAGCTTTCTTT
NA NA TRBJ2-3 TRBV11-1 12 CASSIDTDTQYF TGTGCCAGCAGCATAGACACAGATACGCAGTATTTT
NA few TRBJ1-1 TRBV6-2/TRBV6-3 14 CASTPGPVFPEAFF TGTGCCAGCACCCCGGGACCCGTGTTCCCTGAAGCTTTCTTT
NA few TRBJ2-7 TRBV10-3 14 CAITGGDGTGRQYF TGTGCCATCACCGGAGGCGACGGGACGGGGAGGCAGTACTTC
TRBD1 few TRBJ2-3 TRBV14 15 CASSHRDRGLHTQYF TGTGCCAGCAGCCACCGGGACAGGGGATTACATACGCAGTATTTT
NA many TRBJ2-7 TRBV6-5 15 CASRKLRAGTYEQYF TGTGCCAGCAGGAAACTGAGAGCGGGCACCTACGAGCAGTACTTC
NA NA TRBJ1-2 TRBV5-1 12 CASSWSGDGYTF TGCGCCAGCAGCTGGTCAGGGGATGGCTACACCTTC
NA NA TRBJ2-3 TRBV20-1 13 CSARDRVEDTQYF TGCAGTGCTAGAGATCGGGTCGAAGATACGCAGTATTTT
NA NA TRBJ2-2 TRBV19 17 CASSTTGAGGNTGELFF TGTGCCAGTAGCACCACAGGGGCCGGGGGCAACACCGGGGAGCTGTTTTTT
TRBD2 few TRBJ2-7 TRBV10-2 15 CASSSVGDYGFGQYF TGCGCCAGCAGTTCGGTGGGGGACTACGGTTTTGGGCAGTACTTC
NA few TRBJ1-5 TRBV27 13 CASSLTGNQPQHF TGTGCCAGCAGTTTAACGGGCAATCAGCCCCAGCATTTT
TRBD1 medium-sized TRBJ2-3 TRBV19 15 CASSMGTANTDTQYF TGTGCCAGTAGTATGGGGACAGCTAACACAGATACGCAGTATTTT
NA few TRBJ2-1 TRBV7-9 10 CASTRQGGVF TGTGCCAGCACGCGGCAGGGGGGTGTCTTC
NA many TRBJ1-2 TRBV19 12 CASSEGGWGYTF TGTGCCTCATCGGAGGGGGGCTGGGGCTACACCTTC
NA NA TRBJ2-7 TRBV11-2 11 CAVQANYEQYF TGTGCCGTCCAAGCCAATTACGAGCAGTACTTC
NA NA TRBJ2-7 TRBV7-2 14 CASSRDQGAYEQYF TGTGCCAGCAGCCGGGACCAAGGGGCCTACGAGCAGTACTTC
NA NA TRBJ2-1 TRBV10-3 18 CAISAISSSSGNHNEQFF TGTGCCATCAGTGCCATCTCTAGTTCCTCAGGGAACCACAATGAGCAGTTCTTC
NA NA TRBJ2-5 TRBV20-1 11 CSATRGETQYF TGCAGTGCCACAAGGGGGGAGACCCAGTACTTC
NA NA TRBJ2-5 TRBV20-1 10 CSARSETQYF TGCAGTGCTAGGAGTGAGACCCAGTACTTC
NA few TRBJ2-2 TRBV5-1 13 CASRQGNTGELFF TGCGCCAGCAGACAGGGTAACACCGGGGAGCTGTTTTTT
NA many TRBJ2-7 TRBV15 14 CATSRDRGLNEQYF TGTGCCACCAGCAGAGACCGGGGGCTGAACGAGCAGTACTTC
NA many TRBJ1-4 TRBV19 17 CASSIGTPVATNEKLFF TGTGCCAGTAGTATCGGGACCCCAGTTGCAACTAATGAAAAACTGTTTTTT
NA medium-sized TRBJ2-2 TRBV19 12 CASISRAGELFF TGTGCCAGTATAAGTCGGGCCGGGGAGCTGTTTTTT
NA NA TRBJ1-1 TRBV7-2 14 CASSLDRTHTEAFF TGTGCCAGCAGCTTAGACAGGACCCACACTGAAGCTTTCTTT
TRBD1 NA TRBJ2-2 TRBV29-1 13 CSVGDREGVELFF TGCAGCGTTGGGGACAGGGAAGGGGTTGAGCTGTTTTTT